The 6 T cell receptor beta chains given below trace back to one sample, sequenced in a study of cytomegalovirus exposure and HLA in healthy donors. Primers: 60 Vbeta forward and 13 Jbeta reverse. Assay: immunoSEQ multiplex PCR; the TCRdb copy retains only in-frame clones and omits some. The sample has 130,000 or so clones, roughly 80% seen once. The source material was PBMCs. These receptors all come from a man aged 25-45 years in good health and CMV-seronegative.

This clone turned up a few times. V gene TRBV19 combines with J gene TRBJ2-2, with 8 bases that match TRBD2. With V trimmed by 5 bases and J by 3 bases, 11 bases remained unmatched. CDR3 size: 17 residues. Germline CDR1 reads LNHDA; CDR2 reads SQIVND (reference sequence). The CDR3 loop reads CASSPLAGRGDTGELFF. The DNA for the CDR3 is TGTGCCAGTAGTCCTTTAGCGGGAAGGGGGGACACCGGGGAGCTGTTTTTT. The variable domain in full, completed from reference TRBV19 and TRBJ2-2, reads DGGITQSPKYLFRKEGQNVTLSCEQNLNHDAMYWYRQDPGQGLRLIYYSQIVNDFQKGDIAEGYSVSREKKESFPLTVTSAQKNPTAFYLCASSPLAGRGDTGELFFGEGSRLTVL.

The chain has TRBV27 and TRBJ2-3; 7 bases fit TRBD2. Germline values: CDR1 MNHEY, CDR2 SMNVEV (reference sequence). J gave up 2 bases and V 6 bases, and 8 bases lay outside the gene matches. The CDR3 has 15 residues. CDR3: CASSPGRGITDTQYF. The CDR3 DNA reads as TGTGCCAGCAGCCCCGGGCGGGGGATCACAGATACGCAGTATTTT.

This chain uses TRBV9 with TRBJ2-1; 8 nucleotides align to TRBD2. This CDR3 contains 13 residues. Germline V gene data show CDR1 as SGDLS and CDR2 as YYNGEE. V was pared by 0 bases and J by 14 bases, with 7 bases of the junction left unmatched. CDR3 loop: CASSVGLATREFF. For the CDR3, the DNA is TGTGCCAGCAGCGTAGGACTAGCGACGAGGGAGTTCTTC.

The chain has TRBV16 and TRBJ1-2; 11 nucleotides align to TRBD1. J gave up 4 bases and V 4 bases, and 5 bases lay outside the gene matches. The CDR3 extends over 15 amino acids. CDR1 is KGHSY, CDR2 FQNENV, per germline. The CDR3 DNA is TGTGCCAGCAGCCCCGGACAGGGGGCGATCTATGGCTACACCTTC. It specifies CASSPGQGAIYGYTF.

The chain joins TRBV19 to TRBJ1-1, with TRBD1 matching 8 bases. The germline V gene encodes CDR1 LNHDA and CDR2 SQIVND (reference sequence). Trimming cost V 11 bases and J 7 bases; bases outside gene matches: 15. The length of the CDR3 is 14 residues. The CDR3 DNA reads TGTGCCTCCCGGGAAGGACAGGGATTCGTTGAAGCTTTCTTT. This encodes CASREGQGFVEAFF. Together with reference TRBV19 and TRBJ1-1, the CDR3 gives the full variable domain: DGGITQSPKYLFRKEGQNVTLSCEQNLNHDAMYWYRQDPGQGLRLIYYSQIVNDFQKGDIAEGYSVSREKKESFPLTVTSAQKNPTAFYLCASREGQGFVEAFFGQGTRLTVV.

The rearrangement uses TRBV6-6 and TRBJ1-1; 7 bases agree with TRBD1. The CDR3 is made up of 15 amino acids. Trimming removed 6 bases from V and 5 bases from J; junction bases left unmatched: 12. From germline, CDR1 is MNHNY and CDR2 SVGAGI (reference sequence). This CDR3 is CASSSGSGGWTEAFF. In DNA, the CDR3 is TGTGCCAGCAGCTCTGGGTCAGGGGGATGGACTGAAGCTTTCTTT.